This T cell receptor beta chain is drawn from a study of OX40 agonist ivuxolimab in advanced cancers. Study outcomes and limitations: At 0.1 to 3.0 mg/kg, clonal expansion of CD4+ and CD8+ blood T cells had occurred by week 6.

V shed 0 bases and J shed 5 bases, with 6 bases lying between them. Germline V gives CDR1 MRHNA, CDR2 SNTAGT. This CDR3 contains 13 residues. Method: immunoSEQ multiplex PCR; TCRdb's copy keeps in-frame clones and lacks some. This sample has 20,000 to 30,000 clones, with 85% found just once. Note on this clone: Its antigen is unidentified.

The TCR originated in an adult with an advanced solid tumor such as melanoma, head and neck, liver or kidney cancer. Sequenced here: CD4+ or CD8+ T cells sorted from blood, sampled in a trial of the OX40 agonist ivuxolimab. This chain connects TRBV6-4 to TRBJ2-3; D uncertain. The CDR3 reads CASSDSMGDTQYF. CDR3 sequence (DNA): TGTGCCAGCAGTGACTCGATGGGAGATACGCAGTATTTT.